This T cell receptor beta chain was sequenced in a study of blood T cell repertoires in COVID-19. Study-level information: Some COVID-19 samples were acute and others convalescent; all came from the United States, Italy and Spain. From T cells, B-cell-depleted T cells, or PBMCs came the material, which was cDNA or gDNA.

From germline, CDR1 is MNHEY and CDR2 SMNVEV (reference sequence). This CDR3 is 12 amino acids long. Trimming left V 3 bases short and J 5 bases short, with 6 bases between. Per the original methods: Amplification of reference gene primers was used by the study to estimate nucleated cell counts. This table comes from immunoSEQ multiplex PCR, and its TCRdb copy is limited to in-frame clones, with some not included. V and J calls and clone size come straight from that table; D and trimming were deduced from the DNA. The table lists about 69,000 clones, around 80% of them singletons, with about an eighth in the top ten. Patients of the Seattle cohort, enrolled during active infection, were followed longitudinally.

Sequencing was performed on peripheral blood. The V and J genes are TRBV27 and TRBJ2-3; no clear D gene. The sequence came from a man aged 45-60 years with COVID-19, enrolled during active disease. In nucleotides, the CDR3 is TGTGCCAGCAGTTTCCCAGGAGATACGCAGTATTTT. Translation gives CASSFPGDTQYF.